Each of the 17 T cell receptor beta chains below was sequenced from the same sample in a study of T and B cells in COVID-19 patients. Blood genomic DNA input for TRB amplification was about 240-550 ng. Multiplex PCR with BIOMED2 TRB-A/B primer pools amplified TRB rearrangements. TCRdb redid the calling of the multiplex PCR reads with MiXCR, one entry per CDR3 protein. The sample comprises about 5,800 distinct CDR3 sequences, 25% to 30% of which are singletons, and 20% rests with the top ten. Sequencing used blood. These receptors originate from a human donor with active COVID-19.

The CDR3 nucleotides are TGTGCCAGCAGCCAGGGACGGTTTAAGGAGACTGAAGCTTTCTTT. Its protein product is CASSQGRFKETEAFF. The chain links TRBV7-6 to TRBJ1-1, with D perhaps TRBD1 (5 bases). The V gene lost 5 bases and the J gene lost 5 bases, with 18 bases spanning the gap. This CDR3 contains 15 residues. Per germline, CDR1 SGHVS and CDR2 FNYEAQ. The full variable domain, its missing parts supplied by reference TRBV7-6 and TRBJ1-1, is GAGVSQSPRYKVTKRGQDVALRCDPISGHVSLYWYRQALGQGPEFLTYFNYEAQQDKSGLPNDRFSAERPEGSISTLTIQRTEQRDSAMYRCASSQGRFKETEAFFGQGTRLTVV.

The J gene is TRBJ2-7, the V gene TRBV5-1, with D tentatively TRBD1 (5 bases). CDR1 and CDR2 (germline): SGHRS, YFSETQ. V dropped 7 bases and J dropped 7 bases, with 21 bases sitting between them. There are 14 residues in the CDR3. CDR3 nucleotides: TGCGCCAGCTCCCCCCTGGGGCCCTACAATGAGCAGTACTTC. It encodes CASSPLGPYNEQYF.

This sequence joins TRBV2 and TRBJ1-6, with 7 bases lining up with TRBD1. Trimming cost V 7 bases and J 3 bases; bases outside gene matches: 6. The CDR3 is 15 residues long. Germline V CDR1 and CDR2: SNHLY, FYNNEI. The CDR3 region has the DNA TGTGCCAGCAATCGGGACAGAAGCTATAATTCACCCCTCCACTTT. This codes for CASNRDRSYNSPLHF.

This clonotype was detected ten times or more. This chain connects TRBV6-1 to TRBJ1-2; D gene unclear. V lost 7 bases to trimming and J lost 3 bases, with 12 bases between them. This CDR3 comprises 13 residues. CDR1 and CDR2 from the germline V gene are MNHNS and SASEGT. The CDR3: CASNDERDYGYTF. In nucleotides, the CDR3 is TGTGCCAGCAACGACGAGAGGGACTATGGCTACACCTTC.

The chain recombines TRBV5-1 with TRBJ2-1; D may be TRBD1 (5 bases). V lost 4 bases and J lost 9, with 11 bases in between. Germline values: CDR1 SGHRS, CDR2 YFSETQ. The CDR3 spans 12 residues. The CDR3 DNA sequence: TGCGCCAGCAGCAACTTGGGGCTTGAGCAGTTCTTC. This encodes CASSNLGLEQFF.

The V and J genes are TRBV6-1 and TRBJ2-7, with TRBD1 as a possible D gene (6 bases). V was shortened by 8 bases and J by 1 base, with 15 bases between the two germline ends. Germline CDR1 MNHNS, CDR2 SASEGT. The length of the CDR3 is 14 residues. CDR3 in DNA: TGTGCCAGCCAATCCGGGACAAATTCCTACGAGCAGTACTTC. This gives the protein CASQSGTNSYEQYF.

Within the sample, this clonotype is medium-sized. The CDR3 DNA reads TGTGCCAGCTCACCTCGGGCGGGGGATTACGAGCAGTACTTC. It yields the protein CASSPRAGDYEQYF. The chain is built from TRBV18 and TRBJ2-7, with TRBD2 matching 7 bases. This CDR3 contains 14 residues. Germline V CDR1 and CDR2: KGHSH, LQKENI. With 3 bases clipped from V and 4 bases from J, the junction kept 6 bases outside the gene matches. Complete variable domain (other parts from reference TRBV18 and TRBJ2-7): NAGVMQNPRHLVRRRGQEARLRCSPMKGHSHVYWYRQLPEEGLKFMVYLQKENIIDESGMPKERFSAEFPKEGPSILRIQQVVRGDSAAYFCASSPRAGDYEQYFGPGTRLTVT.

The sample holds many counts of this clonotype. The chain uses TRBV5-5 and TRBJ1-3; TRBD1 might be the D (5 bases). The V end lost 7 bases, the J end lost 3 bases, and 14 bases lay between the germline ends. Germline CDR1 SGHKS, CDR2 YYEKEE (reference sequence). The CDR3 has 14 residues. The CDR3 region is CASRYQGNGNTIYF. The CDR3 bases are TGTGCCAGCCGCTACCAGGGAAATGGAAACACCATATATTTT.

The rearrangement links TRBV19 to TRBJ1-2; D gene unclear. This CDR3 comprises 16 residues. CDR1 is LNHDA and CDR2 is SQIVND in the germline V gene (reference sequence). Trimming removed 5 bases at V and 4 bases at J, with 20 bases between. CDR3 sequence (DNA): TGTGCCAGTAGTCTCCTTCCCGGTGGAGTAGGCTATGGCTACACCTTC. This codes for CASSLLPGGVGYGYTF.

The chain uses TRBV4-1 and TRBJ2-7; 9 bases match TRBD1. The CDR3 covers 15 residues. The V gene end was trimmed by 3 bases and the J gene end by 5 bases; junction bases not matched to a gene: 8. Per the germline V gene, CDR1 is MGHRA and CDR2 is YSYEKL. CDR3 protein: CASSQGQGITHEQYF. Here the CDR3 DNA reads TGCGCCAGCAGCCAGGGACAGGGAATCACCCACGAGCAGTACTTC.

V and J are TRBV5-6 and TRBJ1-2; tentatively, D is TRBD1 (6 bases). CDR1 and CDR2 from the germline V gene are SGHDT and YYEEEE. This CDR3 is 17 amino acids long. V lost 1 base and J 4 bases, leaving 20 bases between the germline ends. The CDR3 protein is CASSLQGPYGSSYGYTF. In DNA, the CDR3 is TGTGCCAGCAGCTTGCAGGGGCCCTATGGGTCCTCCTATGGCTACACCTTC.

This clonotype was recorded once. V is TRBV5-4 and J is TRBJ2-2, with 9 bases aligning to TRBD2. This CDR3 is 17 amino acids long. The V gene's germline CDR1 is SGHNT and CDR2 YYREEE (reference sequence). Trimming removed 1 base from V and 4 bases from J; junction bases left unmatched: 8. The chain's CDR3 is CASSLSLAGALTGELFF. The CDR3 bases are TGTGCCAGCAGCTTGTCATTAGCGGGGGCACTCACCGGGGAGCTGTTTTTT.

This clonotype is termed medium-sized. The chain recombines TRBV10-3 with TRBJ2-1; 10 bases map to TRBD2. CDR3 length: 14 residues. Germline values: CDR1 ENHRY, CDR2 SYGVKD. V trimming: 7 bases; J trimming: 4 bases; junction bases outside the gene matches: 4. This chain's CDR3 is CAITGTSDYNEQFF. Here the CDR3 DNA reads TGTGCCATCACTGGGACTAGCGATTACAATGAGCAGTTCTTC.

By frequency in the sample, this clonotype is medium-sized. This chain uses TRBV30 with TRBJ2-5, with D perhaps matching TRBD1 (5 bases). V lost 2 bases, J lost 2 bases, and 18 bases lay in between. The CDR3 consists of 16 residues. Germline CDR1 and CDR2: GTSNPN and SVGIG (reference sequence). The DNA of the CDR3 is TGTGCCTGGAGTAGATATAGGGGTCCAAGACAAGAGACCCAGTACTTC. Encoded protein: CAWSRYRGPRQETQYF. Supplemented by reference TRBV30 and TRBJ2-5, the full variable domain reads SQTIHQWPATLVQPVGSPLSLECTVEGTSNPNLYWYRQAAGRGLQLLFYSVGIGQISSEVPQNLSASRPQDRQFILSSKKLLLSDSGFYLCAWSRYRGPRQETQYFGPGTRLLVL.

This chain uses TRBV19 with TRBJ2-1; TRBD2 matches at 13 bases. CDR3 length equals 20 residues. V lost 5 bases, J lost 7 bases, and 20 bases stayed unmatched. Germline V gene data show CDR1 as LNHDA and CDR2 as SQIVND (reference sequence). The DNA for the CDR3 is TGTGCCAGTAGTCGGGGGGGGACTAGCGGGATGATTAGGACCGCAAATGAGCAGTTCTTC. Amino acid sequence: CASSRGGTSGMIRTANEQFF.

J is TRBJ1-1 and V is TRBV6-1; D unclear. CDR3 length: 14 residues. The germline V gene encodes CDR1 MNHNS and CDR2 SASEGT. Trimming removed 2 bases at V and 8 bases at J, with 15 bases between. CDR3 amino acids: CASSEIYDAGEAFF. In DNA form, the CDR3 reads TGTGCCAGCAGTGAAATATATGATGCGGGAGAAGCTTTCTTT.

This chain connects TRBV21-1 to TRBJ2-1; TRBD2 is the table's D call and was not checked against the DNA. TRBV21-1 corresponds to a pseudogene. The CDR3 runs 17 residues. The CDR3 DNA is TGTGCCAGCAGCAAAGAGATCGCGGCGGGGTCTGAGAATGAGCAGTTCTTC. Its protein is CASSKEIAAGSENEQFF.